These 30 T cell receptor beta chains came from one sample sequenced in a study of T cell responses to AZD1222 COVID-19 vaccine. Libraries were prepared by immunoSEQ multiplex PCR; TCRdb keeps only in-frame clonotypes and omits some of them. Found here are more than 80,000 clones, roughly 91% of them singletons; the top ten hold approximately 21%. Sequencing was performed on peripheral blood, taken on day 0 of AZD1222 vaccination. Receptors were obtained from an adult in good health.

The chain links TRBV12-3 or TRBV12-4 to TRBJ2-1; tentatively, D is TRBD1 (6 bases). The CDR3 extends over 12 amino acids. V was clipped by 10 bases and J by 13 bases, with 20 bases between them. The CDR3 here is CATCRGDRFQFF. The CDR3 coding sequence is TGTGCCACATGTAGGGGAGACAGGTTCCAGTTCTTC.

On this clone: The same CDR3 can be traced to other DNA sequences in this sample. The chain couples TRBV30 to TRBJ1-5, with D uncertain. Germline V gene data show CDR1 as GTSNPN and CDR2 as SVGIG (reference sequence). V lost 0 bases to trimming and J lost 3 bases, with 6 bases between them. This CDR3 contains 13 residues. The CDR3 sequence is CAWSVRNNQPQHF. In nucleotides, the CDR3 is TGTGCCTGGAGTGTGCGAAACAATCAGCCCCAGCATTTT.

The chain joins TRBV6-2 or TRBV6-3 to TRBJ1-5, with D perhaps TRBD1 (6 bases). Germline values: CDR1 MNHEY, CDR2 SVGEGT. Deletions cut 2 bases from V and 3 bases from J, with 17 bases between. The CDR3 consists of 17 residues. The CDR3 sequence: CASSYQPEDSPNQPQHF. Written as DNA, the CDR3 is TGTGCCAGCAGTTACCAACCCGAGGACAGTCCCAATCAGCCCCAGCATTTT.

CDR3 in DNA: TGTGCCATCAGTGAGTCACTCGGCCTTGGGGATTCCAATGAGCAGTTCTTC. This translates into CAISESLGLGDSNEQFF. The chain combines TRBV10-3 with TRBJ2-1; no definite D call. The CDR3 runs 17 residues. Germline values: CDR1 ENHRY, CDR2 SYGVKD. The V and J ends lost 0 bases and 6 bases respectively, with 18 bases between them.

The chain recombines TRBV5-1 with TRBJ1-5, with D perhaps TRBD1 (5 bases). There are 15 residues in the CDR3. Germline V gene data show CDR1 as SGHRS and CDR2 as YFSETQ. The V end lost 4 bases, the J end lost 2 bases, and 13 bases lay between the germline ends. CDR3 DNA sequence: TGCGCCAGCAGCCCTCTGGGGGAAGGCAATCAGCCCCAGCATTTT. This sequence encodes CASSPLGEGNQPQHF.

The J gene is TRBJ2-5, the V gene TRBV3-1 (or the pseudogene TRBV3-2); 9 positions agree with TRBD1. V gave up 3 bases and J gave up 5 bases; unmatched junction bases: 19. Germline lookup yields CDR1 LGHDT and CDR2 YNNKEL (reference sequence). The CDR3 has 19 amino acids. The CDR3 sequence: CASSHPWGTGTGFSETQYF. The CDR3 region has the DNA TGTGCCAGCAGCCACCCTTGGGGCACCGGGACAGGGTTCTCTGAGACCCAGTACTTC.

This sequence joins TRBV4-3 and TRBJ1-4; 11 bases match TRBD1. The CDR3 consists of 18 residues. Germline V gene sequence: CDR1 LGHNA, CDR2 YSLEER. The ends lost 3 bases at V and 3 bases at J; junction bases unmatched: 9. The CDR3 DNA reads TGCGCCAGCAGCCAGGACCGGGACAGGGGGACAGCTAATGAAAAACTGTTTTTT. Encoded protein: CASSQDRDRGTANEKLFF.

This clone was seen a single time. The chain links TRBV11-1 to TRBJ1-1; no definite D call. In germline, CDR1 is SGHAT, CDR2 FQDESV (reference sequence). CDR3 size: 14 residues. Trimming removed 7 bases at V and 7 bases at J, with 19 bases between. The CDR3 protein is CASTPWGGTDEAFF. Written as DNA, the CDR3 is TGTGCCAGCACCCCTTGGGGAGGCACCGATGAAGCTTTCTTT. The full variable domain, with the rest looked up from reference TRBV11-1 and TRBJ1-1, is EAEVAQSPRYKITEKSQAVAFWCDPISGHATLYWYRQILGQGPELLVQFQDESVVDDSQLPKDRFSAERLKGVDSTLKIQPAELGDSAMYLCASTPWGGTDEAFFGQGTRLTVV.

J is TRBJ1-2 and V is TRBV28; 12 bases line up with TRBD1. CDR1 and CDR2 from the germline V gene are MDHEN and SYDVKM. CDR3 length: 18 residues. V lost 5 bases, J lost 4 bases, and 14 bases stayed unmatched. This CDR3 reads CASSAFRDRGQEGYGYTF. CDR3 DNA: TGTGCCAGCAGTGCCTTCCGGGACAGGGGGCAAGAGGGCTATGGCTACACCTTC.

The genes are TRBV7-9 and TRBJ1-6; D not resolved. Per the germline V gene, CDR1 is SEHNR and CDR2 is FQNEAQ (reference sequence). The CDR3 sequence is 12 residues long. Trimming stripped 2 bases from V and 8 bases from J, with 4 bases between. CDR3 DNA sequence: TGTGCCAGCAGCTTACCCGATTCACCCCTCCACTTT. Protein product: CASSLPDSPLHF.

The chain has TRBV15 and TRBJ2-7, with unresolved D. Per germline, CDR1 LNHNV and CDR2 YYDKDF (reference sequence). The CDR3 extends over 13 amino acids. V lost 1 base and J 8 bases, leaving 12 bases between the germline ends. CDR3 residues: CATSRARSTQQYF. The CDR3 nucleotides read TGTGCCACCAGCAGAGCCAGGTCAACCCAGCAGTACTTC.

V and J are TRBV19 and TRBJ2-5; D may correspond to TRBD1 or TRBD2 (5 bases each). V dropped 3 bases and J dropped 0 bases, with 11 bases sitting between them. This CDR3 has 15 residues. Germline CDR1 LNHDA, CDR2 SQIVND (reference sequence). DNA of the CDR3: TGTGCCAGTAGTATCTCCGGGACCAACCAAGAGACCCAGTACTTC. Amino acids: CASSISGTNQETQYF.

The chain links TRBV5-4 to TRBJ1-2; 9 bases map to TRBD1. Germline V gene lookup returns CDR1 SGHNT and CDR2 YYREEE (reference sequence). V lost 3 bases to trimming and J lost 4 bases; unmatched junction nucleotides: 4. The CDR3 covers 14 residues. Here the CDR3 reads CASSYPGQGYGYTF. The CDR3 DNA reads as TGTGCCAGCAGCTACCCGGGACAGGGCTATGGCTACACCTTC.

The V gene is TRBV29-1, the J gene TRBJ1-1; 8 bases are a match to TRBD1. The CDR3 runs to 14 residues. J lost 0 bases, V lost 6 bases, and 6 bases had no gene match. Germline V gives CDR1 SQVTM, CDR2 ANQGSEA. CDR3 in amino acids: CSVRRTGLNTEAFF. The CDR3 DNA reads TGCAGCGTGCGGAGGACAGGGCTGAACACTGAAGCTTTCTTT.

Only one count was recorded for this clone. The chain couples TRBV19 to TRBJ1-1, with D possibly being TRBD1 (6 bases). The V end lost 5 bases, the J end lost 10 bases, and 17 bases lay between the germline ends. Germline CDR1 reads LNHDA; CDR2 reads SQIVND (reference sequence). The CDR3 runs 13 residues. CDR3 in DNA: TGTGCCAGTAGTGCGACCGGACAGTCATCAGCTTTCTTT. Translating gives CASSATGQSSAFF. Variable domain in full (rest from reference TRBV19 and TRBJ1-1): DGGITQSPKYLFRKEGQNVTLSCEQNLNHDAMYWYRQDPGQGLRLIYYSQIVNDFQKGDIAEGYSVSREKKESFPLTVTSAQKNPTAFYLCASSATGQSSAFFGQGTRLTVV.

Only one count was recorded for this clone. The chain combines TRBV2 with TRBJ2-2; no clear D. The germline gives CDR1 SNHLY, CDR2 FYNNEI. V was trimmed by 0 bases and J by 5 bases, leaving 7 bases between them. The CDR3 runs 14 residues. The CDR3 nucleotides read TGTGCCAGCAGTGAAGCTTTTAAGACCGGGGAGCTGTTTTTT. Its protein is CASSEAFKTGELFF.

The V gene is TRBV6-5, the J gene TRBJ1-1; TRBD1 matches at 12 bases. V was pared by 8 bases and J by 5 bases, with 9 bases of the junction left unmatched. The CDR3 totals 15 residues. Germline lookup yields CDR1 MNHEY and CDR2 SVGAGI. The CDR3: CASETGTGGLTEAFF. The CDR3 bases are TGTGCCAGCGAAACCGGGACAGGGGGCTTAACTGAAGCTTTCTTT.

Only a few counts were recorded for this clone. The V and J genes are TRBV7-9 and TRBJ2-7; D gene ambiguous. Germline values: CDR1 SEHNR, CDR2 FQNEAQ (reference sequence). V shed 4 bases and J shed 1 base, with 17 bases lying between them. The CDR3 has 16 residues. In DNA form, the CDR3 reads TGTGCCAGCAGCTCCGAAATGCGATTAGGTTCCTACGAGCAGTACTTC. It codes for CASSSEMRLGSYEQYF.

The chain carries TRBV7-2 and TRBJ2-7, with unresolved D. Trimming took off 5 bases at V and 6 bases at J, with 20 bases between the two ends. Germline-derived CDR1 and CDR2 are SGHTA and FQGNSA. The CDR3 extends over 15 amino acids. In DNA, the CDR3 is TGTGCCAGCAGCCCCCATCGGCAGGTAGCTGGCGAGCAGTACTTC. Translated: CASSPHRQVAGEQYF.

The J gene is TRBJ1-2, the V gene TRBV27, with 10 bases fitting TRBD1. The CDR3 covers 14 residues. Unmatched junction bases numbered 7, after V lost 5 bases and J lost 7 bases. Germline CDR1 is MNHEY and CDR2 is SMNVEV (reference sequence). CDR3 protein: CASSPRQGASGYTF. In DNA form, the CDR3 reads TGTGCCAGCAGTCCTCGACAGGGGGCCAGTGGCTACACCTTC.

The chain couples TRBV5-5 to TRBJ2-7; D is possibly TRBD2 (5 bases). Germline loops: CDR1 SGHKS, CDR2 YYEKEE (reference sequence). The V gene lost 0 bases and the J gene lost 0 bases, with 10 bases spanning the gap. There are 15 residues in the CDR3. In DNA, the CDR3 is TGTGCCAGCAGCTTGGGAGCAGGACTCTCCTACGAGCAGTACTTC. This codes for CASSLGAGLSYEQYF.

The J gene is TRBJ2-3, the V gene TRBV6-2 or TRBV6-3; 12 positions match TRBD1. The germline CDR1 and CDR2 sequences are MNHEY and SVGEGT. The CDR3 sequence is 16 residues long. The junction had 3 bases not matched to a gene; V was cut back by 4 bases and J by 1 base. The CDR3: CASSFRDRGRTDTQYF. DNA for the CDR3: TGTGCCAGCAGTTTCCGGGACAGGGGGCGCACAGATACGCAGTATTTT.

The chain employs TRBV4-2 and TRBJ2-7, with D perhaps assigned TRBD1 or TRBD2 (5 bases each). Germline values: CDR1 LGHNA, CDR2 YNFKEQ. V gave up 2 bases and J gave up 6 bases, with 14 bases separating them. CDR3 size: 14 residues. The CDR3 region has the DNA TGTGCCAGCAGCCAACCGGGACGCCGGGGCGAGCAGTACTTC. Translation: CASSQPGRRGEQYF.

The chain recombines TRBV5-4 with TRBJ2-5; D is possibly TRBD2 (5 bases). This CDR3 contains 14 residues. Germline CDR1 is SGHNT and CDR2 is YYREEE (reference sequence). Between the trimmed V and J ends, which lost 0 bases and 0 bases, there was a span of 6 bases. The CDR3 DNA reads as TGTGCCAGCAGCTTGGCGGGGAACCAAGAGACCCAGTACTTC. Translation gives CASSLAGNQETQYF.

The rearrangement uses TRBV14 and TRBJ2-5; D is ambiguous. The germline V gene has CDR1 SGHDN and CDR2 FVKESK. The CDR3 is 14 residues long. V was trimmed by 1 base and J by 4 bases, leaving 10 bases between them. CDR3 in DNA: TGTGCCAGCAGCCAAGCTCTCTTGGGAGAGACCCAGTACTTC. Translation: CASSQALLGETQYF.

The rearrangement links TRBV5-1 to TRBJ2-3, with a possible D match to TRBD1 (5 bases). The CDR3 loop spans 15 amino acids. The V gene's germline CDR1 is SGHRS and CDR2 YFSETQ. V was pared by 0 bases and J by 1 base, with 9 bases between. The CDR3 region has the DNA TGCGCCAGCAGCTTGGAGGGCAGGGGCACAGATACGCAGTATTTT. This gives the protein CASSLEGRGTDTQYF.

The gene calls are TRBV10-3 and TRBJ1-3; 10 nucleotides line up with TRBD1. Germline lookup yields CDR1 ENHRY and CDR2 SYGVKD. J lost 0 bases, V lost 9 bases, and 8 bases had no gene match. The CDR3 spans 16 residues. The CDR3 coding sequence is TGTGCCATTGGGGGACAGGGGCTCAGCTCTGGAAACACCATATATTTT. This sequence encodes CAIGGQGLSSGNTIYF.

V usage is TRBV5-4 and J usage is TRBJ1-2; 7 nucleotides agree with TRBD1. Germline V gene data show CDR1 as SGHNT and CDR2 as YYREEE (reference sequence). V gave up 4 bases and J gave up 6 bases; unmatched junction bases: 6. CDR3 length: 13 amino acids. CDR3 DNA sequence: TGTGCCAGCAGCACGCAGACAGGGAATGGCTACACCTTC. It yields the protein CASSTQTGNGYTF. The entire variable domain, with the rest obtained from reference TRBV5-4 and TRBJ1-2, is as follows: ETGVTQSPTHLIKTRGQQVTLRCSSQSGHNTVSWYQQALGQGPQFIFQYYREEENGRGNFPPRFSGLQFPNYSSELNVNALELDDSALYLCASSTQTGNGYTFGSGTRLTVV.

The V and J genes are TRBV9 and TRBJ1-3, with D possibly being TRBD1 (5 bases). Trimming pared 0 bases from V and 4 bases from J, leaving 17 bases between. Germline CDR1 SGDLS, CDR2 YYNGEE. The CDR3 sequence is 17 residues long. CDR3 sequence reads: CASSVGKGSGTGNTIYF. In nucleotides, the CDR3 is TGTGCCAGCAGCGTAGGAAAGGGAAGCGGGACCGGAAACACCATATATTTT.

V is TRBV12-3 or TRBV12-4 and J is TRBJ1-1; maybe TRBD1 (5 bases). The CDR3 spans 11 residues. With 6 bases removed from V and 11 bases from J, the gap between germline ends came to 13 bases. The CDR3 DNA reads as TGTGCCAGCAGCCCTGAGGGGCGGGCTTTCTTT. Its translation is CASSPEGRAFF.